The source of this T cell receptor (beta chain) is a study of neurological immune-mediated disorders. Study-wide results and caveats: For the multiple sclerosis repertoire cluster, an association with any clinical or MRI feature was absent. The phylogenetic placement of 18 of 34 multiple sclerosis patients' repertoires in one related-CDR3 cluster constitutes a possible signature.

cDNA was made by 5'RACE with 10-nucleotide random UMIs. TCRdb independently ran MiXCR on the 5' RACE reads; one entry per CDR3 protein. The data show about 70,000 distinct CDR3 sequences, with 3.2% seen just once and 4.5% to 6.5% held by the top ten. Germline CDR1 reads LGHNA; CDR2 reads YSLEER. CDR3 length equals 18 residues. V lost 5 bases and J lost 0, with 20 bases in between. The unsorted libraries were generated from a total of 2 million PBMCs, which had been stored in RNAlater at -80 C. This clonotype was seen at least ten times. Its cognate antigen is unknown. The origin of this receptor is a woman between 50 and 59 years old with multiple sclerosis. The genes are TRBV4-3 and TRBJ2-1; a possible D gene is TRBD2 (6 bases). What was sequenced was PBMCs. The CDR3 DNA reads as TGCGCCAGCAGCTCCCGGGCGGGGCGGGGAAGCTCCTACAATGAGCAGTTCTTC. This translates into CASSSRAGRGSSYNEQFF.